A selection of T cell receptor beta chains follows, all from one sample in a study of blood T cell repertoires in COVID-19. Only in-frame clones appear in the TCRdb table, and some are missing; sequencing was by immunoSEQ multiplex PCR. The table has roughly 130,000 clones, 65% to 85% seen once. Material: peripheral blood. Source of these receptors: an older woman with acute or convalescent COVID-19. CDR3s include the opening cysteine and the closing phenylalanine or tryptophan. The order of the fields is CDR3 DNA, CDR3 protein, D gene, clone size, J gene, V gene. D genes are given only for firm matches. Size tells how often a clone was seen (once, few, many) or the class of an expanded clone, and some rows leave it out.

TGTGCCAGCAGCAACGGGGACAGGGAAGCCGGCACTGAAGCTTTCTTT	CASSNGDREAGTEAFF	.	.	TRBJ1-1	TRBV21-1
TGTGCCAGCAGTGAAGCGAGGTATGGCTACACCTTC	CASSEARYGYTF	.	.	TRBJ1-2	TRBV2
TGTGCCAGCAGCGTAGGGTCTAGCGGTAGCACAGATACGCAGTATTTT	CASSVGSSGSTDTQYF	TRBD2	once	TRBJ2-3	TRBV9
TGTGCCAGCAGTTGGGGCAGCAATAGCAATCAGCCCCAGCATTTT	CASSWGSNSNQPQHF	.	.	TRBJ1-5	TRBV2
TGTGCCAGCAGACAGGGACAACCCAAGAACACTGAAGCTTTCTTT	CASRQGQPKNTEAFF	.	.	TRBJ1-1	TRBV5-6
TGTGCCAGCAGCCTGACAGGGATCGGCTACACCTTC	CASSLTGIGYTF	TRBD1	.	TRBJ1-2	TRBV7-9
TGTGCCAGCAGCCCCGACAGGCGCACCGGGGAGCTGTTTTTT	CASSPDRRTGELFF	.	.	TRBJ2-2	TRBV9
TGTGCCAGCAGTGAATTTGGAGGAGGACCAACTAATGAAAAACTGTTTTTT	CASSEFGGGPTNEKLFF	.	.	TRBJ1-4	TRBV25-1
TGTGCCAGCTCAGCCGGGACAGGGGGCTCCCAAGAGACCCAGTACTTC	CASSAGTGGSQETQYF	TRBD1	once	TRBJ2-5	TRBV18
TGTGCCAGCTCCCAGAACACAGGGGGCGGACAGCCCCAGCATTTT	CASSQNTGGGQPQHF	TRBD1	.	TRBJ1-5	TRBV2
TGCGCCAGCAGCTTGGTTAGGGGTAGCGGGGGGCTCACAGATACGCAGTATTTT	CASSLVRGSGGLTDTQYF	TRBD2	.	TRBJ2-3	TRBV5-1
TGTGCCAGCTCACCCGGACAGGGTTACTACACCTTC	CASSPGQGYYTF	TRBD1	.	TRBJ1-2	TRBV18
TGTGCCAGCAGTCCATCCTATGGCTACACCTTC	CASSPSYGYTF	.	.	TRBJ1-2	TRBV7-9
TGTGCCAGCAGTGAATTGAGCGGCCCCTCTAATGAAAAACTGTTTTTT	CASSELSGPSNEKLFF	.	.	TRBJ1-4	TRBV25-1
TGTGCCAGCAGTGAAGCTATCAGGCAGGGTGGCTACACCTTC	CASSEAIRQGGYTF	.	.	TRBJ1-2	TRBV2
TGTGCCAGCAGCCAATCCGTCCGGTATACGCAGTATTTT	CASSQSVRYTQYF	.	.	TRBJ2-3	TRBV14
TGTGCCAGCAGCTTGGGGGCGGGGGAGCAGTTCTTC	CASSLGAGEQFF	.	.	TRBJ2-1	TRBV5-6
TGTGCCAGCGGTCAAAGTCCGGTAGAGACCCAGTACTTC	CASGQSPVETQYF	.	.	TRBJ2-5	TRBV12-3/TRBV12-4
TGTGCCAGCAGCTTACACAGCTATGGCTACACCTTC	CASSLHSYGYTF	.	.	TRBJ1-2	TRBV7-9
TGCGCCAGCAGCCTTACCGCGTACCAAGAGACCCAGTACTTC	CASSLTAYQETQYF	.	.	TRBJ2-5	TRBV5-1
TGTGCCAGCAGCTTACAGGGGGCCACCTCCTATGGCTACACCTTC	CASSLQGATSYGYTF	TRBD1	once	TRBJ1-2	TRBV7-9
TGTGCCAGCAGCCCGGCACAGGGGCATGGCTACACCTTC	CASSPAQGHGYTF	TRBD1	.	TRBJ1-2	TRBV3-1/TRBV3-2
TGTGCCAGCAGCCCGGCGGGCCTCTCCTACGAGCAGTACTTC	CASSPAGLSYEQYF	.	once	TRBJ2-7	TRBV9
TGTGCCAGCAGCCCTCAAACAGGGCGCAATCAGCCCCAGCATTTT	CASSPQTGRNQPQHF	.	.	TRBJ1-5	TRBV21-1
TGTGCCAGCAGTTACTTGCTAGAGACCGGGGAGCTGTTTTTT	CASSYLLETGELFF	.	.	TRBJ2-2	TRBV6-2/TRBV6-3
TGTGCCAGCAGCTCCCACCCGGGTCCTAATGAAAAACTGTTTTTT	CASSSHPGPNEKLFF	.	.	TRBJ1-4	TRBV5-5
TGTGCCAGCAGCGTAACAGGGGGCGGACGGACTGAAGCTTTCTTT	CASSVTGGGRTEAFF	TRBD1	.	TRBJ1-1	TRBV9
TGTGCCAGCAGCACTGGACAGGGGTGGTATGGCTACACCTTC	CASSTGQGWYGYTF	TRBD1	.	TRBJ1-2	TRBV7-2
TGTGCCAGCAGCGAGCGGGAAGGCTCCTACAATGAGCAGTTCTTC	CASSEREGSYNEQFF	TRBD2	.	TRBJ2-1	TRBV9
TGTGCCAGCAGTACACAGGGGTCCGGGGCCAACGTCCTGACTTTC	CASSTQGSGANVLTF	TRBD1	.	TRBJ2-6	TRBV6-5
TGTGCCAGCAGTTTATTATATAGTCAGCCCCAGCATTTT	CASSLLYSQPQHF	.	.	TRBJ1-5	TRBV27
TGTGCCAGTAGTATAGATGGGACAGGGGGCTACTACGAGCAGTACTTC	CASSIDGTGGYYEQYF	TRBD1	.	TRBJ2-7	TRBV19
TGTGCCAGCAGTTACTTACCTGACAGGGTAGAGACCCAGTACTTC	CASSYLPDRVETQYF	TRBD1	once	TRBJ2-5	TRBV6-5
TGTGCCAGCAGCCAGGGGGGTTGGGAATATTCCTACAATGAGCAGTTCTTC	CASSQGGWEYSYNEQFF	.	.	TRBJ2-1	TRBV9
TGTGCCAGCAGCCAGGAACGAACTAGCGGGGGCCGGGGAGGGCAGTATTTT	CASSQERTSGGRGGQYF	TRBD2	.	TRBJ2-3	TRBV5-8
TGTGCCAGCAGTGACAGGGGGCTAGCCAAAAACATTCAGTACTTC	CASSDRGLAKNIQYF	TRBD1	.	TRBJ2-4	TRBV6-2/TRBV6-3
TGTGCCAGCAGTGAACATCGGAGAGATGGCTACACCTTC	CASSEHRRDGYTF	.	few	TRBJ1-2	TRBV6-1
TGCGCCAGCAGCTCTGTAGGGGGCTTGGGCGCAGATACGCAGTATTTT	CASSSVGGLGADTQYF	TRBD1	.	TRBJ2-3	TRBV5-1
TGTGCCAGCAGTATCCCCTTGCGGGGGGGCGGCACAGATACGCAGTATTTT	CASSIPLRGGGTDTQYF	TRBD2	.	TRBJ2-3	TRBV5-4
TGTGCCAGCAGCTACGGGACAGCCCAATCTGGAAACACCATATATTTT	CASSYGTAQSGNTIYF	TRBD1	.	TRBJ1-3	TRBV9
TGTGCCACCAGCAGAGTTAGCGGCACAGATACGCAGTATTTT	CATSRVSGTDTQYF	.	.	TRBJ2-3	TRBV15
TGTGCCAGCAGCCGAAGCGGTAAAGAGACCCAGTACTTC	CASSRSGKETQYF	.	once	TRBJ2-5	TRBV9
TGTGCCAGCAGCCAAGATCCGGGGGTCTTTAACACAGATACGCAGTATTTT	CASSQDPGVFNTDTQYF	.	once	TRBJ2-3	TRBV4-2
TGTGCCAGCAGCCGTAATAAGGGGTCAGATACGCAGTATTTT	CASSRNKGSDTQYF	.	.	TRBJ2-3	TRBV7-2
TGTGCCAGCAGCCAAGATTTGGTACACAACACCGGGGAGCTGTTTTTT	CASSQDLVHNTGELFF	.	.	TRBJ2-2	TRBV4-2
TGTGCCAGCAGCCAGAACAGGACAGGGTTTAGGGGCTATGGCTACACCTTC	CASSQNRTGFRGYGYTF	TRBD1	.	TRBJ1-2	TRBV7-2
TGTGCCAGCAGCCAAGACGGGGGGTTAAGAGGGGCAGGGTATGGCTACACCTTC	CASSQDGGLRGAGYGYTF	.	.	TRBJ1-2	TRBV14
TGTGCCATCAGTGGGGGTTACGCAGGGCCCACTGAAGCTTTCTTT	CAISGGYAGPTEAFF	.	.	TRBJ1-1	TRBV10-3
TGTGCCACAAACCCCCAGGGGACCCTCTATGGCGGGGAGCTGTTTTTT	CATNPQGTLYGGELFF	.	.	TRBJ2-2	TRBV15